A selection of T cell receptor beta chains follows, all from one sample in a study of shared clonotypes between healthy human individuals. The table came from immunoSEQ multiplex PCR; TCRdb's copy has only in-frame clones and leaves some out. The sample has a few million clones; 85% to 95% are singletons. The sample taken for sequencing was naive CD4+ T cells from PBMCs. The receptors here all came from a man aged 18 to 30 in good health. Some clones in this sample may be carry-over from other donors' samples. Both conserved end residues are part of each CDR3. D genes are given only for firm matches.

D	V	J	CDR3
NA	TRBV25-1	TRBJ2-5	CASSDPSGGQETQYF
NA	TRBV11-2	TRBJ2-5	CASSKQGGEETQYF
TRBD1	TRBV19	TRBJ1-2	CALQDRRDGYTF
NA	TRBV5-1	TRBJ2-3	CASRYRNTDTQYF
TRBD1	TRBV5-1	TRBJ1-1	CASVRTGGDGEAFF
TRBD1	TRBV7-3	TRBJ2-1	CASSPGQGTYNEQFF
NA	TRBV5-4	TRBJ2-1	CASSPRTSYNNEQFF
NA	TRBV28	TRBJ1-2	CASSLWLEGFDYGYTF
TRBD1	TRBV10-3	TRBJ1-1	CAISEDRAMNTEAFF
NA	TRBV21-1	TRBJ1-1	CASSKRQGLSMNTEAFF
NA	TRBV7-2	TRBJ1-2	CASSLAYGGTAGYTF
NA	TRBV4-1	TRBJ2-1	CASSQVPLGNEQFF
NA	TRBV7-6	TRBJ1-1	CASSFRWGKGGVTEAFF
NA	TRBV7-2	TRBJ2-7	CASSLVLAVSYEQYF
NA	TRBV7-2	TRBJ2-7	CASSLRPRGGEGLTYEQYF
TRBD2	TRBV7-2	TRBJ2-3	CASSLAETSGSTDTQYF
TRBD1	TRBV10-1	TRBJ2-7	CASSDEGQGNYEQYF
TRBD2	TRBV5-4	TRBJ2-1	CASNLSGGPYNEQFF
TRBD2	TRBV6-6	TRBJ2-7	CASSYSTSGPYEQYF
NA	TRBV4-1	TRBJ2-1	CASTALGYNEQFF
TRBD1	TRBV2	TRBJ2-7	CASSPSPGQGSSAEQYF
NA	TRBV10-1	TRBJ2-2	CASSGGQGGAGELFF
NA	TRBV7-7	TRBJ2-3	CASSAGLPPDTQYF
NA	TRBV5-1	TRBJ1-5	CASSLEGRNQPQHF
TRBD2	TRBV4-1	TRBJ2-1	CASSHQIAGGKVHEQFF
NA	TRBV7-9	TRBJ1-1	CASSLQANTEAFF
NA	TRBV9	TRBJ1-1	CASSVVRGAEAFF
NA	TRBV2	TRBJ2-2	CASSEAPSGELFF
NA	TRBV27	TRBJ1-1	CASSFTGDTEAFF
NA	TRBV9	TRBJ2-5	CASSVGGVQETQYF
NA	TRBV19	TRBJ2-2	CATLVTNTGELFF
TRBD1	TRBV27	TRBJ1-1	CASSTGVVAEAFF
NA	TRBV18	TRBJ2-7	CASSPGVDYEQYF
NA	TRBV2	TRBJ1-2	CASTSQGIYGYTF
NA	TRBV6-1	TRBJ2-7	CASSPSTYEQYF
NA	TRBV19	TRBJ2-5	CASSIRSGWGETQYF
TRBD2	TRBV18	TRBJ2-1	CASSPVASGSVYEQFF
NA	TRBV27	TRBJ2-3	CASSLQGDTQYF
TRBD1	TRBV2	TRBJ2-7	CASSGTGVFEEQYF
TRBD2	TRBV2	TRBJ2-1	CASRRTSRYNEQFF
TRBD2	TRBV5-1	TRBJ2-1	CASSLVAGGIDEQFF
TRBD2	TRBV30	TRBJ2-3	CAWRPGLAAADTQYF
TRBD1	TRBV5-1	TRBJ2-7	CASSLGDRETYEQYF
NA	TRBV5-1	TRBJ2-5	CASAPSQGGEETQYF
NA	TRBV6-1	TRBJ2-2	CASSVGRNTGELFF
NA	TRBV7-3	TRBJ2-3	CASSLGQEQYF
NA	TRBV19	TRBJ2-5	CASRGPYVETQYF
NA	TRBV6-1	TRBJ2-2	CASTPREWNTGELFF
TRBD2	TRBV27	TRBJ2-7	CASSLSTIASGSRGEQYF
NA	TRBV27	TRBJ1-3	CASSLFPGNTIYF
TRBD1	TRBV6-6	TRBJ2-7	CASSYRDRGIYEQYF
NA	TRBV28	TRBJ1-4	CASRGSSLPTNEKLFF